This T cell receptor beta chain emerged from a study of shared clonotypes between healthy human individuals. Naive CD8 cells lacked CD45RO, underwent positive selection for CCR7 and left out terminally differentiated effector memory CD45RA+ cells. Authors' processing steps: Filtering differed since immunoSEQ provided only junctions, with no quality scores. The assay was immunoSEQ multiplex PCR, and TCRdb's table has in-frame clones only and misses some. Clonal size and the V and J genes are those of that table, whereas D and trimming came from the DNA. The sample carries roughly 810,000 clones, around 96% recorded once. CDR1 is GTSNPN and CDR2 is SVGIG in the germline V gene (reference sequence). V was cut by 2 bases and J by 1 base, with 11 bases left in between. CDR3 size: 15 residues. This clone was detected once.

The clonotype originates from a man aged 25 to 40 in good health. This chain connects TRBV30 to TRBJ2-2; the D gene is possibly TRBD1 (6 bases). Material: naive CD8+ T cells sorted from blood. The CDR3 loop is CAWSSADRNTGELFF. The CDR3 DNA reads as TGTGCCTGGAGTTCCGCGGACAGGAACACCGGGGAGCTGTTTTTT. Using reference TRBV30 and TRBJ2-2 for the parts outside the CDR3, the full variable domain is SQTIHQWPATLVQPVGSPLSLECTVEGTSNPNLYWYRQAAGRGLQLLFYSVGIGQISSEVPQNLSASRPQDRQFILSSKKLLLSDSGFYLCAWSSADRNTGELFFGEGSRLTVL.